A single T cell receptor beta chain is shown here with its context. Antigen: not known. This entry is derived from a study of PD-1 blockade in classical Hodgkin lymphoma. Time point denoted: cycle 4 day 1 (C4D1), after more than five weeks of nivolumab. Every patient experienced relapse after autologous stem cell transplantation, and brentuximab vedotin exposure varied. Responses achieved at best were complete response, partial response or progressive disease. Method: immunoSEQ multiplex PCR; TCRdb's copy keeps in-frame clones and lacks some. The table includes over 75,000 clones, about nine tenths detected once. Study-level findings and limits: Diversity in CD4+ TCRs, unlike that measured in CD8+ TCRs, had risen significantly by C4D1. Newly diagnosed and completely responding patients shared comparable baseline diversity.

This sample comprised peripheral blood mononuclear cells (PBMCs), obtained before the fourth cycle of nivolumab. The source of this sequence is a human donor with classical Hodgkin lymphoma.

CDR3 protein: CASSQAFPGEQYF. The CDR3 bases are TGTGCCAGCAGCCAAGCTTTCCCAGGCGAGCAGTACTTC. The chain has TRBV14 and TRBJ2-7; D gene ambiguous. The V end was cut by 1 base, the J end by 6 bases, with 10 bases between. CDR1 SGHDN and CDR2 FVKESK come from the germline V gene. This CDR3 has 13 amino acids.